This T cell receptor beta chain was retrieved from a study of Ad26.COV2.S vaccination and SARS-CoV-2 variants. The germline V gene has CDR1 LGHDT and CDR2 YNNKEL (reference sequence). The V and J ends lost 3 bases and 2 bases respectively, with 11 bases between them. The CDR3 contains 15 residues. Clones were sequenced by immunoSEQ multiplex PCR, and TCRdb holds only the in-frame ones, with some missing. The sample has roughly 350,000 clones; around 89% are singletons. Regarding treatment: around 19 received Ad26.COV2.S at low or high dose, single or two shots; about 5 received placebo; per-sample allocation not given. Day 63 after the first injection of vaccine or placebo was the sampling time.

Sample: peripheral blood, taken in a trial of Ad26.COV2.S vaccine versus placebo. This sequence was found in a person aged 18-60 years who received the Ad26.COV2.S COVID-19 vaccine or a placebo. The rearrangement joins TRBV3-1 (or the pseudogene TRBV3-2) to TRBJ2-1; perhaps TRBD2 as D (5 bases). The CDR3 coding sequence is TGTGCCAGCAGCCAGGTCGGGAATACCTACAATGAGCAGTTCTTC. It specifies CASSQVGNTYNEQFF.